A single sample gave rise to the 14 T cell receptor beta chains below, sequenced in a study of glioma-infiltrating T cells after dendritic cell vaccination. Time point denoted: after dendritic cell vaccination, including at tumor progression/relapse. The method was immunoSEQ multiplex PCR; TCRdb's version includes in-frame clones alone and lacks a portion of them. The sample shows 75,000 to 95,000 clones, roughly 84% of them seen only once. Source: blood, taken after dendritic cell vaccination. The receptors were gathered from a human donor with glioblastoma.

The J gene is TRBJ2-1, the V gene TRBV9, with 12 bases lining up with TRBD2. The length of the CDR3 is 16 residues. CDR1 is SGDLS and CDR2 is YYNGEE in the germline V gene. V shed 3 bases, J shed 4 bases, and the junction held 5 bases outside the gene matches. The CDR3 loop reads CASSDELAGGYNEQFF. The CDR3, as DNA: TGTGCCAGCAGCGACGAGCTAGCGGGAGGGTACAATGAGCAGTTCTTC.

This chain joins TRBV6-5 and TRBJ1-1, with a weak D call TRBD1 (6 bases). This CDR3 contains 15 residues. CDR1 is MNHEY and CDR2 is SVGAGI in the germline V gene. With 7 bases removed from V and 1 base from J, the gap between germline ends came to 16 bases. The CDR3, as DNA: TGTGCCAGCACTAAGCCAGGGGCAGGGAACACTGAAGCTTTCTTT. Translated: CASTKPGAGNTEAFF.

The chain carries TRBV14 and TRBJ2-7; D is possibly TRBD1 (5 bases). CDR3 length: 14 residues. Trimming took 8 bases from V and 6 from J, leaving 20 bases between them. The germline V gene has CDR1 SGHDN and CDR2 FVKESK. DNA of the CDR3: TGTGCCAGCTCTCCCCAGTGGCAGGGAAGCGAGCAGTACTTC. Translating it yields CASSPQWQGSEQYF.

This chain links TRBV10-2 with TRBJ2-5; the D gene is possibly TRBD1 (6 bases). The J call is doubtful: the DNA matches TRBJ2-7 better. The germline V gene has CDR1 WSHSY and CDR2 SAAADI. The CDR3 totals 14 residues. The CDR3 is CASSELGQRYEQYF. The CDR3 DNA follows: TGCGCCAGCAGTGAGCTTGGACAGCGGTACGAGCAGTACTTC.

The chain carries TRBV11-2 and TRBJ2-5, with 10 bases identical to TRBD1. V trimming: 4 bases; J trimming: 5 bases; junction bases outside the gene matches: 7. The CDR3 consists of 15 residues. Per the germline V gene, CDR1 is SGHAT and CDR2 is FQNNGV. The CDR3 region has the DNA TGTGCCAGCAGCTCCGAAAGGACAGGGGGGGAGACCCAGTACTTC. Translating it yields CASSSERTGGETQYF.

The rearrangement links TRBV7-6 to TRBJ2-1, with 8 nucleotides matching TRBD2. The V gene end was trimmed by 5 bases and the J gene end by 2 bases; junction bases not matched to a gene: 17. CDR1 is SGHVS, CDR2 FNYEAQ, per germline. The CDR3 has 19 amino acids. CDR3 sequence (DNA): TGTGCCAGCAGCCCTGGGGTAGCGGGGTACGGGGGACCCTACAATGAGCAGTTCTTC. The encoded protein is CASSPGVAGYGGPYNEQFF.

The gene calls are TRBV10-1 and TRBJ1-1; 8 bases agree with TRBD1. With V trimmed by 2 bases and J by 6 bases, 8 bases remained unmatched. CDR1 and CDR2 (germline): WNHNN, SYGVQD (reference sequence). The CDR3 consists of 15 residues. The CDR3, as DNA: TGCGCCAGCAGTGAGGAGGGCAGGGGGCTATCTGAAGCTTTCTTT. It yields the protein CASSEEGRGLSEAFF.

The chain links TRBV12-5 to TRBJ2-1, with 14 bases lining up with TRBD2. V gave up 7 bases and J gave up 9 bases; unmatched junction bases: 8. The CDR3 has 15 residues. Germline V gene data show CDR1 as LGHNT and CDR2 as FRNRAP. Here the CDR3 DNA reads TGTGCTAGTGCCTCCGGACTAGCGGGAGGATTTGAGCAGTTCTTC. Its translation is CASASGLAGGFEQFF.

The chain joins TRBV6-5 to TRBJ1-4; D remains unclear. From germline, CDR1 is MNHEY and CDR2 SVGAGI. V shed 6 bases and J shed 8 bases, with 19 bases lying between them. This CDR3 spans 15 amino acids. This CDR3 is CASSQPGREEEKLFF. As DNA, the CDR3 is TGTGCCAGCAGCCAACCGGGAAGGGAAGAGGAAAAACTGTTTTTT.

The V gene is TRBV23-1, the J gene TRBJ2-2, with 10 positions matching TRBD1. TRBV23-1 is an ORF; its function is uncertain. V lost 0 bases, J lost 6 bases, and 4 bases stayed unmatched. The CDR3 loop spans 16 amino acids. CDR3 nucleotides: TGCGCCAGCAGTCAATCAGGGACAGGGGTTCCCGGGGAGCTGTTTTTT. This encodes CASSQSGTGVPGELFF.

The chain carries TRBV27 and TRBJ2-5, with 13 nucleotides matching TRBD2. Germline lookup yields CDR1 MNHEY and CDR2 SMNVEV (reference sequence). The trim removed 5 bases at V and 5 bases at J, leaving 11 bases unmatched. This CDR3 is built from 17 residues. CDR3 residues: CASSPRLAGGLRETQYF. CDR3 bases: TGTGCCAGCAGTCCCAGACTAGCGGGGGGCCTACGGGAGACCCAGTACTTC.

V gene TRBV5-5 combines with J gene TRBJ1-1; 8 nucleotides line up with TRBD1. In germline, CDR1 is SGHKS, CDR2 YYEKEE (reference sequence). V lost 4 bases, J lost 0 bases, and 8 bases stayed unmatched. The length of the CDR3 is 16 residues. The CDR3 here is CASSPDLDRVNTEAFF. CDR3 bases: TGTGCCAGCAGCCCGGACCTGGACAGGGTGAACACTGAAGCTTTCTTT. The entire variable domain, with the rest obtained from reference TRBV5-5 and TRBJ1-1, is as follows: DAGVTQSPTHLIKTRGQQVTLRCSPISGHKSVSWYQQVLGQGPQFIFQYYEKEERGRGNFPDRFSARQFPNYSSELNVNALLLGDSALYLCASSPDLDRVNTEAFFGQGTRLTVV.

This rearrangement joins TRBV10-3 to TRBJ1-2; D remains unclear. V was clipped by 2 bases and J by 4 bases, with 8 bases between them. The CDR3 is 13 amino acids. Germline CDR1 and CDR2: ENHRY and SYGVKD. The CDR3 here is CAISEIGGYGYTF. The DNA for the CDR3 is TGTGCCATCAGTGAGATAGGAGGCTATGGCTACACCTTC.

The gene calls are TRBV7-3 and TRBJ2-1; 9 bases map to TRBD2. Germline loops: CDR1 SGHTA, CDR2 FQGTGA. The CDR3 totals 16 residues. Trimming took 2 bases from V and 5 from J; bases not matched to a gene: 7. The CDR3 DNA reads as TGTGCCAGCAGCTTAGGACAAGCGGGAGGCCACAATGAGCAGTTCTTC. Protein product: CASSLGQAGGHNEQFF.